One sample yielded the 24 T cell receptor beta chains listed below, sequenced in a study of PD-L1 blockade in urothelial cancer. Measured with immunoSEQ multiplex PCR; TCRdb has only the in-frame clones, and not every one. The data contain 100,000 or so clones, about 90% of them seen just once; the ten biggest clones take up 0.8% to 1%. The source was PBMCs, collected around atezolizumab (anti-PD-L1) treatment. The receptors originated from a woman older than 75 with urothelial cancer.

V usage is TRBV7-2 and J usage is TRBJ2-3; TRBD2 is a possible D gene (5 bases). The CDR3 is 15 residues long. V was pared by 4 bases and J by 3 bases, with 14 bases between. Per the germline V gene, CDR1 is SGHTA and CDR2 is FQGNSA. The CDR3 DNA reads as TGTGCCAGCAGCTCCGTCTCGCGGGTAACAGATACGCAGTATTTT. It yields the protein CASSSVSRVTDTQYF.

The V and J genes are TRBV28 and TRBJ2-7; 9 bases line up with TRBD2. V was pared by 3 bases and J by 5 bases, with 5 bases of the junction left unmatched. The CDR3 has 14 amino acids. Germline V lookup: CDR1 MDHEN, CDR2 SYDVKM. CDR3 residues: CASSLIVAGDEQYF. CDR3 nucleotides: TGTGCCAGCAGTTTGATCGTAGCGGGAGACGAGCAGTACTTC. The variable domain in full, completed from reference TRBV28 and TRBJ2-7, reads DVKVTQSSRYLVKRTGEKVFLECVQDMDHENMFWYRQDPGLGLRLIYFSYDVKMKEKGDIPEGYSVSREKKERFSLILESASTNQTSMYLCASSLIVAGDEQYFGPGTRLTVT.

The chain joins TRBV28 to TRBJ2-7, with 15 bases aligning to TRBD2. The CDR3 is 19 residues long. The germline V gene encodes CDR1 MDHEN and CDR2 SYDVKM. The V and J ends lost 5 bases and 3 bases, in that order; junction bases with no gene match: 14. The CDR3 sequence is CASSLGTSGRSTFLYEQYF. CDR3 DNA: TGTGCCAGCAGTCTAGGGACTAGCGGGAGGTCGACTTTCCTCTACGAGCAGTACTTC.

This clone was seen just once. This chain links TRBV5-1 with TRBJ2-2; 9 bases fit TRBD2. V shed 1 base and J 6 bases; nucleotides not matched to a gene: 4. Per germline, CDR1 SGHRS and CDR2 YFSETQ. The CDR3 loop spans 15 amino acids. CDR3 sequence reads: CASSLRTSDAGELFF. The DNA of the CDR3 is TGCGCCAGCAGCTTGAGGACTAGCGATGCCGGGGAGCTGTTTTTT.

The V call is TRBV9, the J call TRBJ1-5; 7 nucleotides align to TRBD1. Germline assignment: CDR1 SGDLS and CDR2 YYNGEE. The ends lost 4 bases at V and 0 bases at J; junction bases unmatched: 4. This CDR3 contains 15 residues. The CDR3 is CASSQGQNSNQPQHF. In nucleotides, the CDR3 is TGTGCCAGCAGCCAGGGACAGAATAGCAATCAGCCCCAGCATTTT. Based on the CDR3 plus reference TRBV9 and TRBJ1-5, the full variable domain is DSGVTQTPKHLITATGQRVTLRCSPRSGDLSVYWYQQSLDQGLQFLIQYYNGEERAKGNILERFSAQQFPDLHSELNLSSLELGDSALYFCASSQGQNSNQPQHFGDGTRLSIL.

This sequence joins TRBV5-4 and TRBJ2-3; 9 bases line up with TRBD2. J lost 2 bases, V lost 1 base, and 5 bases had no gene match. This CDR3 has 16 amino acids. The germline V gene encodes CDR1 SGHNT and CDR2 YYREEE (reference sequence). DNA of the CDR3: TGTGCCAGCAGCTTGAGACTAGCGGCTACCACAGATACGCAGTATTTT. Protein product: CASSLRLAATTDTQYF.

This chain connects TRBV9 to TRBJ2-3; 9 bases are a match to TRBD2. With V trimmed by 3 bases and J by 3 bases, 5 bases remained unmatched. This CDR3 has 15 amino acids. Germline V gene sequence: CDR1 SGDLS, CDR2 YYNGEE. CDR3 protein: CASSGSGRGTDTQYF. The CDR3 DNA sequence: TGTGCCAGCAGCGGTAGCGGGAGAGGAACAGATACGCAGTATTTT.

This sequence joins TRBV11-2 and TRBJ1-1; D remains ambiguous. Trimming shortened V by 9 bases and J by 1 base, and 18 bases separated the two germline ends. Germline V gene lookup returns CDR1 SGHAT and CDR2 FQNNGV. The CDR3 has 15 amino acids. The CDR3 region has the DNA TGTGCCAGTCGTCGGGAGGCGGCAACGAACACTGAAGCTTTCTTT. Translated: CASRREAATNTEAFF.

A remark on this clone: Other DNA sequences in the sample encode the same CDR3. This chain connects TRBV6-5 to TRBJ1-5; 8 bases map to TRBD1. CDR3 length: 15 residues. V shed 0 bases, J shed 4 bases, and the junction held 2 bases outside the gene matches. Germline-derived CDR1 and CDR2 are MNHEY and SVGAGI. The CDR3, as DNA: TGTGCCAGCAGTTACTCCCACAGGGGGAATCAGCCCCAGCATTTT. This codes for CASSYSHRGNQPQHF.

The chain recombines TRBV7-3 with TRBJ2-5; 7 bases map to TRBD2. The J segment lost 1 base and the V segment lost 5 bases, leaving 1 base of the junction unmatched. Germline values: CDR1 SGHTA, CDR2 FQGTGA. The CDR3 length is 13 residues. The CDR3, as DNA: TGTGCCAGCAGCACGGGGGGCCAAGAGACCCAGTACTTC. Protein product: CASSTGGQETQYF.

J is TRBJ1-1 and V is TRBV10-1; D call uncertain. The CDR3 covers 13 residues. Trimming removed 4 bases at V and 3 bases at J, with 9 bases between. CDR1 is WNHNN, CDR2 SYGVQD, per germline (reference sequence). DNA for the CDR3: TGCGCCAGCAGTGGATCAGGATACACTGAAGCTTTCTTT. Translation gives CASSGSGYTEAFF.

J is TRBJ1-4 and V is TRBV7-9, with D perhaps TRBD1 (5 bases). Deletions cut 5 bases from V and 0 bases from J, with 10 bases between. Germline V CDR1 and CDR2: SEHNR, FQNEAQ (reference sequence). The CDR3 totals 15 residues. The CDR3 here is CASSMDMATNEKLFF. The CDR3 DNA follows: TGTGCCAGCAGCATGGACATGGCAACTAATGAAAAACTGTTTTTT.

The rearrangement links TRBV2 to TRBJ1-1; the match to TRBD1 covers 8 bases. V gave up 6 bases and J gave up 4 bases; unmatched junction bases: 7. Germline V gene lookup returns CDR1 SNHLY and CDR2 FYNNEI. The CDR3 has 14 amino acids. The chain's CDR3 is CASSVGGQGTEAFF. The CDR3, as DNA: TGTGCCAGCAGCGTAGGAGGACAGGGCACTGAAGCTTTCTTT. Looking up the rest from reference TRBV2 and TRBJ1-1 gives the full variable domain: EPEVTQTPSHQVTQMGQEVILRCVPISNHLYFYWYRQILGQKVEFLVSFYNNEISEKSEIFDDQFSVERPDGSNFTLKIRSTKLEDSAMYFCASSVGGQGTEAFFGQGTRLTVV.

This clone was recorded only once. The chain is built from TRBV15 and TRBJ2-3; D is perhaps TRBD2 (6 bases). Trimming took 3 bases from V and 3 from J, leaving 13 bases between them. This CDR3 contains 15 residues. Per germline, CDR1 LNHNV and CDR2 YYDKDF (reference sequence). The CDR3 DNA reads as TGTGCCACCAGCAGGCCGCACGCGGGGACAGATACGCAGTATTTT. Its protein product is CATSRPHAGTDTQYF.

V gene TRBV27 combines with J gene TRBJ2-7; tentatively, D is TRBD1 (6 bases). The V end was cut by 8 bases, the J end by 3 bases, with 14 bases between. Germline V gene sequence: CDR1 MNHEY, CDR2 SMNVEV (reference sequence). The CDR3 totals 13 residues. The CDR3 DNA is TGTGCCAGCGGGACACCCGCTAACTACGAGCAGTACTTC. Amino acids: CASGTPANYEQYF.

This chain links TRBV5-1 with TRBJ1-4; D gene uncertain. Germline V gene lookup returns CDR1 SGHRS and CDR2 YFSETQ. Trimming took off 2 bases at V and 5 bases at J, with 16 bases between the two ends. CDR3 length: 16 residues. CDR3 region: CASSFGRGGQNEKLFF. CDR3 nucleotides: TGCGCCAGCAGCTTTGGCCGTGGAGGGCAGAATGAAAAACTGTTTTTT.

The chain uses TRBV5-4 and TRBJ2-1, with D perhaps matching TRBD2 (5 bases). V was cut by 2 bases and J by 4 bases, with 13 bases left in between. The CDR3 runs to 15 residues. CDR1 and CDR2 (germline): SGHNT, YYREEE (reference sequence). Written as DNA, the CDR3 is TGTGCCAGCAGCTTAGAGAGCGGCCGATACAATGAGCAGTTCTTC. Protein: CASSLESGRYNEQFF.

This rearrangement joins TRBV2 to TRBJ2-5; D not certain. The CDR3 has 13 residues. The V and J ends lost 8 bases and 5 bases respectively, with 15 bases between them. Germline CDR1 and CDR2: SNHLY and FYNNEI. The CDR3 here is CASGKTRLETQYF. The CDR3 DNA is TGTGCCAGCGGAAAGACGCGGCTGGAGACCCAGTACTTC.

The chain recombines TRBV19 with TRBJ2-1, with D possibly matching TRBD1 (6 bases). CDR1 is LNHDA and CDR2 is SQIVND in the germline V gene (reference sequence). The CDR3 is made up of 14 amino acids. V lost 7 bases and J lost 9, with 19 bases in between. DNA for the CDR3: TGTGCCAGTACCTCCTTGGGGGAGACAGGTGAGCAGTTCTTC. Its translation is CASTSLGETGEQFF.

The V and J genes are TRBV10-1 and TRBJ1-2; 9 bases are a match to TRBD1. The CDR3 totals 14 residues. Unmatched junction bases numbered 7, after V lost 5 bases and J lost 6 bases. CDR1 and CDR2 (germline): WNHNN, SYGVQD (reference sequence). The CDR3 DNA is TGCGCCAGCAGTCCCGGGACAGGGAAGAATGGCTACACCTTC. Residues: CASSPGTGKNGYTF.

This sequence joins TRBV6-5 and TRBJ2-7; D may be TRBD2 (6 bases). The V end was cut by 6 bases, the J end by 7 bases, with 10 bases between. There are 11 residues in the CDR3. CDR1 is MNHEY and CDR2 is SVGAGI in the germline V gene. The CDR3 spells CASRRRGEQYF. CDR3 nucleotides: TGTGCCAGCAGGAGGAGGGGTGAGCAGTACTTC.

A few counts support this clone. For the CDR3, the DNA is TGTGCCAGCGCGGGGAATAACTATGGCTACACCTTC. Its translation: CASAGNNYGYTF. V and J are TRBV28 and TRBJ1-2; D remains ambiguous. V was trimmed by 8 bases and J by 1 base, leaving 8 bases between them. CDR3 size: 12 residues. CDR1 MDHEN and CDR2 SYDVKM come from the germline V gene.

The chain links TRBV19 to TRBJ2-3, with 7 bases lining up with TRBD2. After removal of 3 bases from V and 8 bases from J, the junction contained 11 bases not matched to a gene. The germline V gene has CDR1 LNHDA and CDR2 SQIVND (reference sequence). The CDR3 totals 15 residues. The CDR3: CASSIGGGRTGTQYF. CDR3 bases: TGTGCCAGTAGTATCGGCGGGGGAAGAACTGGTACGCAGTATTTT.

The gene calls are TRBV7-8 and TRBJ1-5; 7 nucleotides align to TRBD1. V dropped 2 bases and J dropped 2; count of bases not matched to a gene: 6. Germline CDR1 and CDR2: SGHVS and FQNEAQ. This CDR3 is built from 16 residues. CDR3 sequence (DNA): TGTGCCAGCAGCTTACGAACAGGGGTCGGCAATCAGCCCCAGCATTTT. As protein: CASSLRTGVGNQPQHF.